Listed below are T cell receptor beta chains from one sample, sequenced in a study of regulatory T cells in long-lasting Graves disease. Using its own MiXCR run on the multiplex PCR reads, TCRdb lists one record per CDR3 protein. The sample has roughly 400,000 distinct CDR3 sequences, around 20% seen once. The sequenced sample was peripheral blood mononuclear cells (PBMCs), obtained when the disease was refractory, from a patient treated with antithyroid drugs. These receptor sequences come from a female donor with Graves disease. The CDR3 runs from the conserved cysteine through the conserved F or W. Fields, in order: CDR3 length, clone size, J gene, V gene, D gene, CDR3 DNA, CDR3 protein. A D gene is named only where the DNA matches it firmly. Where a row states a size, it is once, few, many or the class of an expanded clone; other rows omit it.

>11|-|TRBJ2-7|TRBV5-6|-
TGTGCCAGCACCTATGGAGTCGAGCAGTACTTC
CASTYGVEQYF
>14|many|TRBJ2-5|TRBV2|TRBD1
TGTGCCAGCACACCTGGACAGGCCTTGGAGACCCAGTACTTC
CASTPGQALETQYF
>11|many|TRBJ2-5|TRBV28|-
TGTGCCAGCAGTTTCGAGGAGACCCAGTACTTC
CASSFEETQYF
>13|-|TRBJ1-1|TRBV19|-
TGTGCCAGTAGTCCAGGGAGCAAAGCTGAAGCTTTCTTT
CASSPGSKAEAFF
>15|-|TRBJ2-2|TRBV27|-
TGTGCCAGCAGTTTGCAGGCAACGAACACCGGGGAGCTGTTTTTT
CASSLQATNTGELFF
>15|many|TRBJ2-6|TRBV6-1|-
TGTGCCAGCAGGGACCTTCGGACAGTGGCCAACGTCCTGACTTTC
CASRDLRTVANVLTF
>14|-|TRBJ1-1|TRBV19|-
TGTGCCAGTAGAGTTGGGGGGTCGAGCACTGAAGCTTTCTTT
CASRVGGSSTEAFF
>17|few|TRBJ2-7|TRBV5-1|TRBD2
TGCGCCAGCAGCTTGGGACTAGCGGGAGCACAAATCTACGAGCAGTACTTC
CASSLGLAGAQIYEQYF
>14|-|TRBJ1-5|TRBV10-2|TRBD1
TGCGCCAGCAGTTGGACAGGGAGGAATCAGCCCCAGCATTTT
CASSWTGRNQPQHF
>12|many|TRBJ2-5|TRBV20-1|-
TGCAGTGCTAGTCGTGGTACTGAGACCCAGTACTTC
CSASRGTETQYF
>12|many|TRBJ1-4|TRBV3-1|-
TGTGCCAGCAGCCAAGATCGAGAAAAACTGTTTTTT
CASSQDREKLFF
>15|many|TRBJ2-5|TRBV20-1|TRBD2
TGCAGTGCTAGACGGACTAGCGGGAGAAGGGAGACCCAGTACTTC
CSARRTSGRRETQYF
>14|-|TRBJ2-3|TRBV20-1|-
TGCAGTGCTGACCGGGACCTTGACCGAGATACGCAGTATTTT
CSADRDLDRDTQYF
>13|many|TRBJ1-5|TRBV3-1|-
TGTGCCAGCAGCCAAGACAGGGTACAGCCCCAGCATTTT
CASSQDRVQPQHF
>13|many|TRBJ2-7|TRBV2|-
TGTGCCAGCAGTGCTTACGGTTCCTACGAGCAGTACTTC
CASSAYGSYEQYF
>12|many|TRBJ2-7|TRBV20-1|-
TGCAGTGCCCCTGTACGGGACTACGAGCAGTACTTC
CSAPVRDYEQYF
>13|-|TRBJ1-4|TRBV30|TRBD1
TGTGCCTGGAGGGGGACAGGTTATGAAAAACTGTTTTTT
CAWRGTGYEKLFF
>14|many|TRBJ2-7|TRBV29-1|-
TGCAGCGTTGATAAGGAGGGAGTGGGTTACGAGCAGTACTTC
CSVDKEGVGYEQYF
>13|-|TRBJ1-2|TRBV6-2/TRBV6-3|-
TGTGCCAGCAGTTACTCGGACAACTATGGCTACACCTTC
CASSYSDNYGYTF
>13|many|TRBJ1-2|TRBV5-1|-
TGCGCCAGCAGCAACTCACCGAGGGGTGGCTACACCTTC
CASSNSPRGGYTF
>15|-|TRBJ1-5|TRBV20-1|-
TGCAGTGCTAGAGGGGGGGTTTCACTCAATCAGCTCCAGCATTTT
CSARGGVSLNQLQHF
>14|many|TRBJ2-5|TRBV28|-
TGTGCCAGCAGTATCACGGACAGCCAAGAGACCCAGTACTTC
CASSITDSQETQYF
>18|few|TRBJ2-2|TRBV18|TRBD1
TGTGCCAGCTCACCACGGGGATGGACAGGGACGAACACCGGGGAGCTGTTTTTT
CASSPRGWTGTNTGELFF
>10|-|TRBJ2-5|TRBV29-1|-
TGCAGCGTTGAAGGTTCAGGGTTGGACTTC
CSVEGSGLDF
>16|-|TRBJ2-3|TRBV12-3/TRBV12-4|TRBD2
TGTGCCAGCAGATCACTAGCGGGAGATAGATTTGATACGCAGTATTTT
CASRSLAGDRFDTQYF
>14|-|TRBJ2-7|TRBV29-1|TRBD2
TGCAGCGTCCTGGGGCGGGGGGTGACCTACGAGCAGTACTTC
CSVLGRGVTYEQYF
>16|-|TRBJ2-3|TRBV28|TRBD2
TGTGCCAGCAGTAAGGGACTAGCGGGTCCGGGGGATACGCAGTATTTT
CASSKGLAGPGDTQYF
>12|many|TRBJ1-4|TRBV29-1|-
TGCAGTTGGTTGGGGGAGGGAGAAAAACTGTTTTTT
CSWLGEGEKLFF
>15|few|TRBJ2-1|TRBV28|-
TGTGCCAGCAGTTTGGGGGACTCAAACCTAAGTGAGCAGTTCTTC
CASSLGDSNLSEQFF